What follows describes a single TCR beta chain. Assay used: immunoSEQ multiplex PCR; TCRdb lists only in-frame clones, some missing. Of about 70,000 clones in the sample, just over 90% were seen once. The V gene lost 0 bases and the J gene lost 4 bases, with 11 bases spanning the gap. CDR1 is MNHEY and CDR2 is SVGAGI in the germline V gene. The CDR3 runs 15 residues. The sample is drawn from a study of T cells after somatic rescue of genetic block. This chain connects TRBV6-5 to TRBJ2-3, with no clear D. The clonotype was recovered from a man aged 35 to 55. Input material: peripheral blood mononuclear cells (PBMCs). CDR3 amino acids: CASSYSGVTADTQYF. CDR3 nucleotide sequence: TGTGCCAGCAGTTACTCTGGCGTCACGGCAGATACGCAGTATTTT.